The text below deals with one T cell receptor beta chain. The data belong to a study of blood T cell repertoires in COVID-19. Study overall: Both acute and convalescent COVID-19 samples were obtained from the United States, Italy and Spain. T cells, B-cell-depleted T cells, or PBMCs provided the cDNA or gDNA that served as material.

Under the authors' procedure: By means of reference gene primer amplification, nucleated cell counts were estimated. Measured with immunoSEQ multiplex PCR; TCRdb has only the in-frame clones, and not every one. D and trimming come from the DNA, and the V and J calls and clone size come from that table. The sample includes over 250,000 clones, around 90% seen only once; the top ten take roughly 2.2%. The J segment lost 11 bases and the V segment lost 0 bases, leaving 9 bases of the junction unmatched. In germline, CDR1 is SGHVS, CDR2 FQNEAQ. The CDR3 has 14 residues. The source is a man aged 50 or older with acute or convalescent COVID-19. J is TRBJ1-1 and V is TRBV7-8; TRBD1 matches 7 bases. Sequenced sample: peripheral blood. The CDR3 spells CASSLAGDRVRAFF. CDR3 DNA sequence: TGTGCCAGCAGCTTAGCGGGAGACAGGGTTCGCGCTTTCTTT. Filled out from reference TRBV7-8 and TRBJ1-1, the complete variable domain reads GAGVSQSPRYKVAKRGQDVALRCDPISGHVSLFWYQQALGQGPEFLTYFQNEAQLDKSGLPSDRFFAERPEGSVSTLKIQRTQQEDSAVYLCASSLAGDRVRAFFGQGTRLTVV.